Shown below are 9 T cell receptor beta chains from a single sample sequenced in a study of T-cell reconstitution after alpha-beta-depleted transplantation in children. Researchers prepared the TCRbeta library using unique molecular identifiers, the study reports. TCRdb reprocessed the PCR reads with MiXCR, giving one entry per CDR3 protein. The sample comprises fewer than 150,000 distinct CDR3 sequences, about 9.5% of which are singletons, and under 30% rests with the top ten. Here the sequenced sample was PBMCs, mostly from graft donor cells, taken 180 days after TCRalphabeta/CD19-depleted stem cell transplant. The receptors were sampled from a girl less than two years old who had a stem cell transplant for combined immunodeficiency, so the T cells may come from the graft donor.

V usage is TRBV12-3 or TRBV12-4 and J usage is TRBJ2-1; D gene unclear. With 0 bases removed from V and 10 bases from J, the gap between germline ends came to 7 bases. The CDR3 loop spans 12 amino acids. In DNA form, the CDR3 reads TGTGCCAGCAGTTTAGCGCCCCGAGAGCAGTTCTTC. Translating it yields CASSLAPREQFF.

The gene calls are TRBV10-3 and TRBJ1-3, with D tentatively TRBD1 (5 bases). The CDR3 is made up of 16 amino acids. Germline CDR1 and CDR2: ENHRY and SYGVKD. The V end was cut by 5 bases, the J end by 0 bases, with 14 bases between. The chain's CDR3 is CAISRDGQVSGNTIYF. The CDR3 nucleotides are TGTGCCATCAGTAGGGACGGTCAAGTCTCTGGAAACACCATATATTTT.

This clonotype showed up just a few times. V usage is TRBV12-3 or TRBV12-4 and J usage is TRBJ1-2, with unresolved D. The CDR3 loop spans 15 amino acids. V lost 3 bases to trimming and J lost 0 bases, with 11 bases between them. In DNA form, the CDR3 reads TGTGCCAGCAGTTTTGGAGGGAAGGCTAACTATGGCTACACCTTC. This gives the protein CASSFGGKANYGYTF.

The V call is TRBV9, the J call TRBJ2-7, with 7 bases that match TRBD1. The CDR3 is made up of 13 amino acids. Germline CDR1 and CDR2: SGDLS and YYNGEE. Trimming at V came to 4 bases and at J to 1 base, leaving 2 bases not matched to a gene. The CDR3 sequence is CASSSGQSYEQYF. The CDR3 DNA reads as TGTGCCAGCAGCTCGGGACAGTCCTACGAGCAGTACTTC.

This clonotype was observed many times. J is TRBJ2-3 and V is TRBV11-2; 10 nucleotides agree with TRBD2. Germline trimming cut 4 bases from V and 2 bases from J; bases unmatched to any gene: 12. The CDR3 runs to 18 residues. Germline CDR1 and CDR2: SGHAT and FQNNGV. CDR3 nucleotides: TGTGCCAGCAGCTCGACTATCGTTGGACTAGCGGCCACAGATACGCAGTATTTT. This codes for CASSSTIVGLAATDTQYF. The full variable domain, its missing parts supplied by reference TRBV11-2 and TRBJ2-3, is EAGVAQSPRYKIIEKRQSVAFWCNPISGHATLYWYQQILGQGPKLLIQFQNNGVVDDSQLPKDRFSAERLKGVDSTLKIQPAKLEDSAVYLCASSSTIVGLAATDTQYFGPGTRLTVL.

V and J are TRBV6-5 and TRBJ1-3; no definite D call. V lost 6 bases and J 3 bases, leaving 6 bases between the germline ends. CDR1 MNHEY and CDR2 SVGAGI come from the germline V gene. The CDR3 runs 12 residues. The CDR3: CASSPNGNTIYF. CDR3 nucleotides: TGTGCCAGCAGCCCGAATGGAAACACCATATATTTT.

The chain joins TRBV20-1 to TRBJ2-7; no clear D. Germline lookup yields CDR1 DFQATT and CDR2 SNEGSKA (reference sequence). Trimming left V 3 bases short and J 2 bases short, with 5 bases between. The CDR3 extends over 11 amino acids. As DNA, the CDR3 is TGCAGTGCTAGCCCGACCTACGAGCAGTACTTC. Translating gives CSASPTYEQYF.

The chain couples TRBV6-2 or TRBV6-3 to TRBJ2-5, with D perhaps matching TRBD1 or TRBD2 (7 bases each). Germline V gene data show CDR1 as MNHEY and CDR2 as SVGEGT. V shed 7 bases and J shed 1 base, with 16 bases lying between them. This CDR3 has 15 amino acids. DNA for the CDR3: TGTGCCAGCACCGATACCAGGGGGGGCCAAGAGACCCAGTACTTC. As protein: CASTDTRGGQETQYF.

This clonotype has only a few counts. V is TRBV7-3 and J is TRBJ2-3, with unresolved D. Trimming left V 3 bases short and J 2 bases short, with 9 bases between. The CDR3 spans 14 residues. CDR1 SGHTA and CDR2 FQGTGA come from the germline V gene. CDR3 coding DNA: TGTGCCAGCAGCTTTGGACGGAACACAGATACGCAGTATTTT. Translating gives CASSFGRNTDTQYF.